This entry features one TCR beta chain sequence. Its antigen is unidentified. This specimen comes from a study of blood T cells in healthy people across ages. General observations from the study: Observed TCR beta diversity showed a strong correlation with the percentage of naive T cells as measured by flow cytometry.

For the second PCR, which ran for roughly 6 to 11 cycles, a sample-barcoded 5' primer and a J-beta primer mix were used. A template-switch adaptor that had 12 random nucleotides put a tag on each cDNA molecule. TCRdb ran MiXCR on the 5' RACE reads and lists one entry per CDR3 protein. This table has about 1.7 million distinct CDR3 sequences, under 30% appearing once. Isolated per sample were at least 7 million PBMCs. The extraction recovered at least 6 micrograms of total RNA per sample. The TCR comes from a woman aged 30 to 39 in good health. The source material was blood.

The CDR3 region is CASSLRPGSEAFF. In DNA form, the CDR3 reads TGTGCCAGCAGCTTGAGGCCAGGGTCAGAAGCTTTCTTT. The chain has TRBV5-6 and TRBJ1-1; the D gene is possibly TRBD1 (5 bases). Germline CDR1 reads SGHDT; CDR2 reads YYEEEE. The CDR3 consists of 13 residues. V lost 1 base and J 8 bases, leaving 12 bases between the germline ends.